This T cell receptor beta chain was retrieved from a study of cytomegalovirus exposure and HLA in healthy donors. Researchers ran the PCR with 60 Vbeta and 13 Jbeta primers. Sequencing was performed with immunoSEQ multiplex PCR; in TCRdb, only in-frame clones are kept and a portion is missing. The data hold around 160,000 clones, with approximately 83% observed a single time. Trimming cost V 0 bases and J 3 bases, with 21 bases left between them. Germline assignment: CDR1 MNHNS and CDR2 SASEGT. The length of the CDR3 is 19 residues. Source material: PBMCs. This TCR came from a woman aged 18-29 years in good health and CMV-seronegative. The chain carries TRBV6-1 and TRBJ1-5; no clear D. Here the CDR3 reads CASSEAFIEDSSNNQPQHF. CDR3 sequence (DNA): TGTGCCAGCAGTGAAGCTTTCATAGAGGACTCCTCCAACAATCAGCCCCAGCATTTT.